Presented here are 22 T cell receptor beta chains from one specimen sequenced in a study of T cell responses to AZD1222 COVID-19 vaccine. The data were produced by immunoSEQ multiplex PCR, yet TCRdb's version contains in-frame clones alone and is incomplete. Altogether approximately 150,000 clones are present, 90% being singletons, with the ten largest covering about 2.6%. This specimen was peripheral blood, taken on day 0 of AZD1222 vaccination. The receptors were sampled from an adult in good health.

The chain uses TRBV19 and TRBJ1-2, with D perhaps matching TRBD1 (5 bases). Germline V CDR1 and CDR2: LNHDA, SQIVND (reference sequence). This CDR3 region has 14 residues. The ends were cut back, 6 bases at V and 6 bases at J, with 17 bases in the middle. In DNA, the CDR3 is TGTGCCAGTAGCAAAAACCGGGGCCACCATGGCTACACCTTC. This translates into CASSKNRGHHGYTF.

The chain recombines TRBV11-2 with TRBJ2-7; no definite D call. Trimming removed 1 base at V and 3 bases at J, with 10 bases between. Germline V CDR1 and CDR2: SGHAT, FQNNGV. The CDR3 spans 14 residues. This CDR3 reads CASSLGYPGYEQYF. CDR3 nucleotides: TGTGCCAGCAGCTTAGGTTATCCGGGCTACGAGCAGTACTTC.

The chain links TRBV27 to TRBJ2-3; 12 positions agree with TRBD2. Germline V gene sequence: CDR1 MNHEY, CDR2 SMNVEV (reference sequence). J was trimmed by 5 bases and V by 5 bases; bases with no gene match: 5. The CDR3 sequence is 15 residues long. The CDR3 sequence: CASSQTSGGGDTQYF. The CDR3 DNA sequence: TGTGCCAGCAGTCAGACTAGCGGGGGTGGAGATACGCAGTATTTT.

The chain has TRBV3-1 (or the pseudogene TRBV3-2) and TRBJ1-1; D is undetermined. Trimming removed 4 bases from V and 6 bases from J, with 15 bases in between. In germline, CDR1 is LGHDT, CDR2 YNNKEL (reference sequence). The CDR3 covers 14 residues. The CDR3 is CASSLRTSPAEAFF. CDR3 bases: TGTGCCAGCAGCCTTCGCACTTCTCCCGCTGAAGCTTTCTTT.

The chain recombines TRBV19 with TRBJ2-2, with D perhaps given as TRBD1 or TRBD2 (5 bases each). Trimming removed 4 bases at V and 4 bases at J, with 13 bases between. Germline V lookup: CDR1 LNHDA, CDR2 SQIVND (reference sequence). The CDR3 length is 15 residues. The DNA of the CDR3 is TGTGCCAGTAGTAGCGGAACCGGGGCCACCGGGGAGCTGTTTTTT. Translating gives CASSSGTGATGELFF.

The chain recombines TRBV11-1 with TRBJ1-2, with no clear D. Germline values: CDR1 SGHAT, CDR2 FQDESV (reference sequence). With 1 base removed from V and 7 bases from J, the gap between germline ends came to 10 bases. CDR3 length equals 13 residues. The DNA for the CDR3 is TGTGCCAGCAGCTTAGGACCCGGCCGTGGCTACACCTTC. This sequence encodes CASSLGPGRGYTF.

The chain joins TRBV7-2 to TRBJ2-1; 9 bases line up with TRBD2. The CDR3 spans 15 residues. Germline V CDR1 and CDR2: SGHTA, FQGNSA. The ends lost 8 bases at V and 7 bases at J; junction bases unmatched: 12. The CDR3 loop reads CASDSVGGGANEQFF. As DNA, the CDR3 is TGTGCCAGCGACTCCGTGGGCGGGGGGGCGAATGAGCAGTTCTTC. The entire variable domain, with the rest obtained from reference TRBV7-2 and TRBJ2-1, is as follows: GAGVSQSPSNKVTEKGKDVELRCDPISGHTALYWYRQSLGQGLEFLIYFQGNSAPDKSGLPSDRFSAERTGGSVSTLTIQRTQQEDSAVYLCASDSVGGGANEQFFGPGTRLTVL.

The genes are TRBV6-5 and TRBJ2-5, with D tentatively TRBD1 (6 bases). Germline V gene sequence: CDR1 MNHEY, CDR2 SVGAGI. The length of the CDR3 is 15 residues. Trimming shortened V by 5 bases and J by 1 base, and 14 bases separated the two germline ends. In DNA, the CDR3 is TGTGCCAGCAGTCCCGGGACACTTCTCCAAGAGACCCAGTACTTC. Its translation: CASSPGTLLQETQYF.

The gene calls are TRBV2 and TRBJ2-5, with D perhaps TRBD2 (6 bases). V dropped 6 bases and J dropped 4 bases, with 6 bases sitting between them. CDR3 length equals 11 residues. Per germline, CDR1 SNHLY and CDR2 FYNNEI. The CDR3 DNA sequence: TGTGCCAGCAGGGGGGGAGAGACCCAGTACTTC. As protein: CASRGGETQYF.

The J gene is TRBJ2-1, the V gene TRBV10-3; 9 nucleotides line up with TRBD2. The CDR3 contains 14 residues. After removal of 7 bases from V and 7 bases from J, the junction contained 8 bases not matched to a gene. Looked up from germline, CDR1 is ENHRY and CDR2 is SYGVKD. The CDR3 nucleotides are TGTGCCATCAAGCCTAGCGGGGACCAAAATGAGCAGTTCTTC. Its translation is CAIKPSGDQNEQFF.

The chain combines TRBV12-5 with TRBJ1-6; no clear D. CDR1 and CDR2 (germline): LGHNT, FRNRAP. V was trimmed by 5 bases and J by 7 bases, leaving 9 bases between them. This CDR3 is 13 amino acids long. The CDR3 DNA reads TGTGCTAGTGGTACAAAGGCGAATTCACCCCTCCACTTT. Encoded protein: CASGTKANSPLHF.

The rearrangement links TRBV6-6 to TRBJ1-5; D remains ambiguous. The CDR3 loop spans 13 amino acids. V gave up 6 bases and J gave up 4 bases, with 10 bases separating them. CDR1 is MNHNY, CDR2 SVGAGI, per germline (reference sequence). CDR3 sequence (DNA): TGTGCCAGCAGGATCCCGGGGAATCAGCCCCAGCATTTT. The encoded protein is CASRIPGNQPQHF.

This rearrangement joins TRBV6-2 or TRBV6-3 to TRBJ2-5, with TRBD2 identical over 10 bases. Unmatched junction bases numbered 9, after V lost 5 bases and J lost 3 bases. This CDR3 spans 16 amino acids. CDR1 and CDR2 from the germline V gene are MNHEY and SVGEGT. The DNA for the CDR3 is TGTGCCAGCAGTCCCACCGGACTAGCGGCGAAAGAGACCCAGTACTTC. Translating gives CASSPTGLAAKETQYF.

This chain uses TRBV6-1 with TRBJ1-1; TRBD1 might be the D (5 bases). Trimming cost V 3 bases and J 2 bases, with 10 bases left between them. The CDR3 covers 14 residues. CDR1 and CDR2 (germline): MNHNS, SASEGT. CDR3 protein: CASSETGLNTEAFF. The CDR3 DNA reads as TGTGCCAGCAGTGAGACGGGACTCAACACTGAAGCTTTCTTT.

The rearrangement links TRBV9 to TRBJ1-6; 9 bases align to TRBD1. Germline V lookup: CDR1 SGDLS, CDR2 YYNGEE. The junction had 5 bases not matched to a gene; V was cut back by 3 bases and J by 1 base. The CDR3 runs 17 residues. The CDR3 loop reads CASSAPQGASYNSPLHF. The CDR3, as DNA: TGTGCCAGCAGCGCCCCACAGGGGGCATCCTATAATTCACCCCTCCACTTT.

The chain is built from TRBV15 and TRBJ2-7; D tentatively fits TRBD1 or TRBD2 (5 bases each). Germline V gives CDR1 LNHNV, CDR2 YYDKDF (reference sequence). The V gene lost 0 bases and the J gene lost 7 bases, with 16 bases spanning the gap. There are 15 residues in the CDR3. The CDR3 is CATSRDLRDGIEQYF. For the CDR3, the DNA is TGTGCCACCAGCAGAGATCTTCGGGACGGAATAGAGCAGTACTTC.

The rearrangement uses TRBV3-1 (or the pseudogene TRBV3-2) and TRBJ2-7; possibly TRBD1 or TRBD2 for D (5 bases each). The ends were cut back, 2 bases at V and 0 bases at J, with 8 bases in the middle. The CDR3 is 14 amino acids. Germline assignment: CDR1 LGHDT and CDR2 YNNKEL (reference sequence). The CDR3 reads CASSQSGASYEQYF. CDR3 in DNA: TGTGCCAGCAGCCAATCCGGGGCCTCCTACGAGCAGTACTTC.

The gene calls are TRBV7-2 and TRBJ1-6; D ambiguous. The V gene's germline CDR1 is SGHTA and CDR2 FQGNSA. V lost 5 bases and J lost 7, with 15 bases in between. The CDR3 totals 15 residues. The CDR3 protein is CASSLEAAGNSPLHF. CDR3 nucleotide sequence: TGTGCCAGCAGCCTGGAGGCAGCTGGAAATTCACCCCTCCACTTT.

The V gene is TRBV9, the J gene TRBJ2-3; D is perhaps TRBD2 (7 bases). V dropped 4 bases and J dropped 2 bases, with 14 bases sitting between them. Germline V gives CDR1 SGDLS, CDR2 YYNGEE. CDR3 length equals 15 residues. The CDR3 spells CASSLGGAATDTQYF. The CDR3 DNA sequence: TGTGCCAGCAGCCTGGGGGGGGCCGCCACAGATACGCAGTATTTT.

This clone was seen once. The rearrangement uses TRBV19 and TRBJ2-7, with 8 bases identical to TRBD1. Trimming at V came to 7 bases and at J to 6 bases, leaving 5 bases not matched to a gene. Germline loops: CDR1 LNHDA, CDR2 SQIVND (reference sequence). The CDR3 contains 12 residues. The CDR3 sequence: CASTGGWGEQYF. In DNA form, the CDR3 reads TGTGCCAGTACAGGGGGCTGGGGCGAGCAGTACTTC.

This chain links TRBV19 with TRBJ2-1, with a weak D call TRBD1 (6 bases). The CDR3 runs 14 residues. The germline V gene has CDR1 LNHDA and CDR2 SQIVND (reference sequence). The V end lost 7 bases, the J end lost 5 bases, and 15 bases lay between the germline ends. This CDR3 is CASTPVGAHNEQFF. The CDR3 DNA reads as TGTGCCAGTACCCCGGTGGGGGCTCACAATGAGCAGTTCTTC. Full variable domain (missing parts from reference TRBV19 and TRBJ2-1): DGGITQSPKYLFRKEGQNVTLSCEQNLNHDAMYWYRQDPGQGLRLIYYSQIVNDFQKGDIAEGYSVSREKKESFPLTVTSAQKNPTAFYLCASTPVGAHNEQFFGPGTRLTVL.

This chain joins TRBV2 and TRBJ2-7, with 9 bases identical to TRBD1. CDR3 size: 13 residues. Germline CDR1 is SNHLY and CDR2 is FYNNEI. Trimming took 6 bases from V and 7 from J; bases not matched to a gene: 7. The CDR3 spells CASRVTGGSEQYF. The DNA of the CDR3 is TGTGCCAGCAGGGTGACAGGGGGTAGTGAGCAGTACTTC.